These 18 T cell receptor beta chains originate from one sample sequenced in a study of T cells in women clearing cervical HPV infection. The assay was immunoSEQ multiplex PCR, and TCRdb's table has in-frame clones only and misses some. The listing contains about 40,000 clones. Sequenced sample: blood buffy coat. These TCRs come from a woman aged 18-70 years with a cervical HPV16 infection that either progressed to CIN3+ or cleared (not recorded which).

As for this clone: The read finishes 3 residues shy of the CDR3 end, and the germline J gene is used to complete it. The chain links TRBV19 to TRBJ1-5, with D unclear. This CDR3 has 16 amino acids. Germline loops: CDR1 LNHDA, CDR2 SQIVND (reference sequence). V lost 6 bases and J 0 bases, leaving 15 bases between the germline ends. CDR3 sequence: CASSPFWTDSNQPQHF. CDR3 bases read: TGTGCCAGTAGCCCGTTCTGGACTGATAGCAATCAGCCC.

This clone counts as medium-sized (0.01 to 0.1%) by frequency. Here the CDR3 reads CSATQMLLYTDTQYF. CDR3 DNA (partial): TGCAGTGCTACTCAGATGCTACTATACACAGATACG. The gene calls are TRBV20-1 and TRBJ2-3; D is unclear. The read ends 3 residues before the CDR3 terminus; that terminus is restored from the germline J gene. Germline V CDR1 and CDR2: DFQATT, SNEGSKA (reference sequence). The V gene lost 4 bases and the J gene lost 2 bases, with 16 bases spanning the gap. The CDR3 is made up of 15 amino acids.

The sequenced CDR3 bases are TGCGCCAGCAGCTCCGACAGGGGGATTCATGGC. It encodes CASSSDRGIHG. The complete CDR3 reads CASSSDRGIHGYTF. The chain recombines TRBV5-1 with TRBJ1-2; 9 bases fit TRBD1. The sequenced fragment ends 3 residues before the CDR3 boundary, so the rest is inferred from the germline J gene. The J segment lost 6 bases and the V segment lost 3 bases, leaving 6 bases of the junction unmatched. This CDR3 comprises 14 residues. CDR1 is SGHRS and CDR2 is YFSETQ in the germline V gene.

A remark on this clone: The CDR3 is cut off 3 residues early in the read; its end comes from the germline J gene. The chain has TRBV5-6 and TRBJ1-2; D is unresolved. This CDR3 region has 15 residues. Trimming left V 0 bases short and J 4 bases short, with 13 bases between. Germline values: CDR1 SGHDT, CDR2 YYEEEE. The CDR3 spells CASSLEEGWAYGYTF. CDR3 DNA (partial): TGTGCCAGCAGCTTGGAAGAGGGTTGGGCCTATGGC. The whole variable domain, filled in from reference TRBV5-6 and TRBJ1-2, reads DAGVTQSPTHLIKTRGQQVTLRCSPKSGHDTVSWYQQALGQGPQFIFQYYEEEERQRGNFPDRFSGHQFPNYSSELNVNALLLGDSALYLCASSLEEGWAYGYTFGSGTRLTVV.

Note on this clone: With the read ending 3 residues before the CDR3 end, the germline J gene is used to fill in that end. The rearrangement uses TRBV7-9 and TRBJ1-4, with 10 bases matching TRBD1. The trim removed 5 bases at V and 5 bases at J, leaving 5 bases unmatched. The CDR3 totals 15 residues. Germline assignment: CDR1 SEHNR and CDR2 FQNEAQ (reference sequence). This CDR3 reads CASSPLTGGNEKLFF. The CDR3 bases that were read are TGTGCCAGCAGCCCTCTGACAGGGGGCAATGAAAAA.

Note on this clone: Coverage ceases 3 residues before the CDR3 finishes, and the germline J gene fills in the end. The chain recombines TRBV28 with TRBJ2-3; 8 nucleotides align to TRBD2. CDR1 and CDR2 from the germline V gene are MDHEN and SYDVKM. The CDR3 has 15 residues. V shed 6 bases and J 0 bases; nucleotides not matched to a gene: 5. The CDR3 spells CASSIQRGSTDTQYF. The DNA read from the CDR3 is TGTGCCAGCAGCATTCAGCGGGGGAGCACAGATACG.

On this clone: The read stops 3 residues short of the end of the CDR3; the missing end is completed from the germline J gene. J is TRBJ1-4 and V is TRBV7-9; 10 bases map to TRBD1. The CDR3 totals 15 residues. Germline V gene data show CDR1 as SEHNR and CDR2 as FQNEAQ (reference sequence). V was clipped by 5 bases and J by 8 bases; unmatched bases: 8. The CDR3 here is CASSPRGTGEEKLFF. CDR3 DNA, as far as it was read: TGTGCCAGCAGCCCGAGAGGGACAGGGGAAGAAAAA.

Note on this clone: Read data end 3 residues before the CDR3 end; the end is taken from the germline J gene. The chain combines TRBV18 with TRBJ1-2; 12 bases match TRBD1. In germline, CDR1 is KGHSH, CDR2 LQKENI. The CDR3 runs 15 residues. CDR3 bases read: TGTGCCAGCTCACCACGGGACAGGGGGCGAGATACC. This codes for CASSPRDRGRDT. The CDR3 in its entirety is CASSPRDRGRDTYTF.

The covered CDR3 bases are TGCAGTGCAACCCCCTTCGGCGGGGATGATGGC. Encoded protein: CSATPFGGDDG. The full CDR3 protein reads CSATPFGGDDGYTF. This chain connects TRBV20-1 to TRBJ1-2; D unclear. The CDR3 is cut off 3 residues early in the read; its end comes from the germline J gene. V was trimmed by 6 bases and J by 6 bases, leaving 20 bases between them. This CDR3 region has 14 residues. Per the germline V gene, CDR1 is DFQATT and CDR2 is SNEGSKA (reference sequence).

As for this clone: The read terminates 3 residues ahead of where the CDR3 ends, so the germline J gene completes it. The chain couples TRBV19 to TRBJ2-1; 8 bases align to TRBD1. From germline, CDR1 is LNHDA and CDR2 SQIVND (reference sequence). V was pared by 5 bases and J by 7 bases, with 1 base of the junction left unmatched. The CDR3 loop spans 12 amino acids. The CDR3 loop reads CASSRQGNEQFF. CDR3 DNA (partial): TGTGCCAGTAGTCGACAGGGGAATGAG.

Concerning this clone: The CDR3 extends 3 residues past the end of the read, so its final part is completed from the germline J gene. The chain combines TRBV4-2 with TRBJ1-2, with D perhaps matching TRBD1 (5 bases). CDR3 size: 14 residues. CDR1 and CDR2 (germline): LGHNA, YNFKEQ. Deletions cut 1 base from V and 1 base from J, with 7 bases between. The chain's CDR3 is CASSQGGVNYGYTF. CDR3 DNA (partial): TGTGCCAGCAGCCAAGGGGGGGTTAACTATGGC.

Worth noting for this clone: Read coverage stops 3 residues before the CDR3 terminus; the germline J gene supplies the remainder. The chain has TRBV5-1 and TRBJ2-7; 7 bases are shared with TRBD2. J lost 4 bases, V lost 4 bases, and 5 bases had no gene match. CDR3 size: 13 residues. Germline CDR1 and CDR2: SGHRS and YFSETQ. The DNA read from the CDR3 is TGCGCCAGCAGCAGGAGGGAGGGGTACGAG. Translating gives CASSRREGYE. The full CDR3 sequence reads CASSRREGYEQYF.

The CDR3 loop reads CASSLGSTHNEQFF. The part of the CDR3 DNA that was read is TGTGCCAGCAGCTTGGGTAGTACCCACAATGAG. This chain uses TRBV5-6 with TRBJ2-1; D is undetermined. The read ends 3 residues shy of where the CDR3 ends; the end is completed using the germline J gene. Deletions cut 0 bases from V and 5 bases from J, with 9 bases between. Germline lookup yields CDR1 SGHDT and CDR2 YYEEEE. The length of the CDR3 is 14 residues.

Note on this clone: The read comes to an end 3 residues before the CDR3 does, leaving the germline J gene to fill in the end. V gene TRBV10-2 combines with J gene TRBJ2-3; the D is unclear. V lost 3 bases and J lost 8, with 3 bases in between. There are 10 residues in the CDR3. Germline CDR1 and CDR2: WSHSY and SAAADI. The CDR3 sequence is CASSEGTQYF. The CDR3 bases that were read are TGCGCCAGCAGTGAAGGTACG.

Points on this clone: The read comes to an end 3 residues before the CDR3 does, leaving the germline J gene to fill in the end. The V call is TRBV28, the J call TRBJ1-3; TRBD1 aligns across 8 bases. With V trimmed by 4 bases and J by 3 bases, 5 bases remained unmatched. Germline assignment: CDR1 MDHEN and CDR2 SYDVKM. The CDR3 consists of 15 residues. The CDR3 sequence is CASSSGTGRGNTIYF. Incomplete CDR3 DNA: TGTGCCAGCAGTTCCGGGACAGGCCGTGGAAACACC.

Worth noting for this clone: The read terminates 3 residues before the CDR3 end, so the remaining end is supplied by the germline J gene. This rearrangement joins TRBV10-2 to TRBJ1-2; 8 positions agree with TRBD1. CDR3 length: 15 amino acids. CDR1 is WSHSY, CDR2 SAAADI, per germline. Trimming at V came to 6 bases and at J to 6 bases, leaving 12 bases not matched to a gene. CDR3 sequence reads: CASRVDRANKDGYTF. CDR3 bases read: TGCGCCAGCAGGGTGGACAGGGCCAATAAGGATGGC.

CDR3 amino acids: CASSNRVREGNTEAFF. The part of the CDR3 DNA that was read is TGTGCCAGCAGCAACCGGGTCAGGGAAGGGAACACTGAA. The rearrangement uses TRBV12-3 or TRBV12-4 and TRBJ1-1; D perhaps matches TRBD1 (5 bases). The read is 3 residues too short to cover the CDR3 end, so that end is filled in from the germline J gene. This CDR3 is built from 16 residues. V lost 6 bases to trimming and J lost 1 base, with 18 bases between them.

Concerning this clone: The CDR3 is cut off 3 residues early in the read; its end comes from the germline J gene. This sequence joins TRBV7-9 and TRBJ1-2; TRBD1 matches 8 bases. Germline lookup yields CDR1 SEHNR and CDR2 FQNEAQ (reference sequence). The CDR3 runs to 15 residues. The covered CDR3 bases are TGTGCCAGCAGCCAAGCAGGGGGCCCCTACAATGAC. Residues: CASSQAGGPYND. The whole CDR3 protein reads CASSQAGGPYNDYTF.